Following are 27 T cell receptor beta chains from one sample sequenced in a study of cytomegalovirus exposure and HLA in healthy donors. 60 Vbeta and 13 Jbeta primers were used in PCR. Assay: immunoSEQ multiplex PCR; the TCRdb copy retains only in-frame clones and omits some. The repertoire holds 220,000 or so clones, with about 77% as singletons. The sequenced material came from PBMCs. Receptor source: a woman in her thirties in good health and CMV-seronegative.

CDR3 coding DNA: TGTGCCAGCAGCTCATGGACAGGGGGTTTTTTCGGGAACACCATATATTTT. This gives the protein CASSSWTGGFFGNTIYF. The rearrangement joins TRBV7-9 to TRBJ1-3, with 10 bases identical to TRBD1. The V and J ends lost 4 bases and 7 bases, in that order; junction bases with no gene match: 13. This CDR3 comprises 17 residues. CDR1 is SEHNR, CDR2 FQNEAQ, per germline (reference sequence).

The gene calls are TRBV9 and TRBJ1-6, with 8 bases matching TRBD1. Losses at the gene ends were 3 bases for V and 4 bases for J; bases not matched to a gene: 0. The CDR3 runs 14 residues. CDR1 and CDR2 from the germline V gene are SGDLS and YYNGEE. DNA of the CDR3: TGTGCCAGCAGCGGACAGGGGTATAATTCACCCCTCCACTTT. It translates to CASSGQGYNSPLHF.

The chain uses TRBV7-9 and TRBJ2-5; D may be TRBD1 (8 bases). The CDR3 extends over 14 amino acids. The germline V gene encodes CDR1 SEHNR and CDR2 FQNEAQ (reference sequence). V lost 5 bases and J lost 4, with 14 bases in between. The CDR3 coding sequence is TGTGCCAGCAGCCCGACAGGGGAGGGAGAGACCCAGTACTTC. Translation gives CASSPTGEGETQYF.

In regard to this clone: At one end, the junction sequence differs from germline, possibly due to a read error. The rearrangement links TRBV11-2 to TRBJ2-1; tentative D call: TRBD2 (7 bases). The germline V gene encodes CDR1 SGHAT and CDR2 FQNNGV. The CDR3 spans 12 residues. CDR3 in DNA: TGTGCCAGCGGCTTGGGAGGGGGTGAGCAGTTCTTC. Its protein product is CASGLGGGEQFF.

V usage is TRBV5-6 and J usage is TRBJ1-4, with 7 bases lining up with TRBD1. The ends lost 1 base at V and 2 bases at J; junction bases unmatched: 8. The germline V gene has CDR1 SGHDT and CDR2 YYEEEE. This CDR3 is built from 17 residues. CDR3 sequence reads: CASSLLRRGPTNEKLFF. The DNA for the CDR3 is TGTGCCAGCAGCTTGCTCAGGAGGGGGCCGACTAATGAAAAACTGTTTTTT.

This chain uses TRBV5-5 with TRBJ2-1; 9 nucleotides line up with TRBD1. Germline CDR1 reads SGHKS; CDR2 reads YYEKEE (reference sequence). This CDR3 region has 17 residues. J lost 1 base, V lost 3 bases, and 8 bases had no gene match. CDR3 nucleotide sequence: TGTGCCAGCAGCTCGAGTCCGGGACAGGGTTCCTACAATGAGCAGTTCTTC. It yields the protein CASSSSPGQGSYNEQFF.

This clone appeared a single time. The chain couples TRBV5-1 to TRBJ2-5; no definite D call. The germline V gene encodes CDR1 SGHRS and CDR2 YFSETQ. The CDR3 consists of 14 residues. V lost 3 bases and J 4 bases, leaving 13 bases between the germline ends. The CDR3 DNA follows: TGCGCCAGCAGCTCCTCCAGCGCTCGAGAGACCCAGTACTTC. Encoded protein: CASSSSSARETQYF.

The J gene is TRBJ2-7, the V gene TRBV19; TRBD2 agrees at 14 bases. CDR3 length equals 19 residues. V dropped 1 base and J dropped 2; count of bases not matched to a gene: 10. From germline, CDR1 is LNHDA and CDR2 SQIVND (reference sequence). The CDR3: CASSIALGLAGGMAYEQYF. The CDR3 DNA is TGTGCCAGTAGTATAGCCCTCGGACTAGCGGGAGGAATGGCCTACGAGCAGTACTTC.

This chain uses TRBV18 with TRBJ1-1, with a tentative D call TRBD1 (5 bases). Germline values: CDR1 KGHSH, CDR2 LQKENI. V dropped 6 bases and J dropped 1 base, with 12 bases sitting between them. The CDR3 spans 14 residues. CDR3 sequence: CASSRDRQNTEAFF. CDR3 sequence (DNA): TGTGCCAGCTCCCGAGACAGACAGAACACTGAAGCTTTCTTT. Drawing the rest from reference TRBV18 and TRBJ1-1, the complete variable domain is NAGVMQNPRHLVRRRGQEARLRCSPMKGHSHVYWYRQLPEEGLKFMVYLQKENIIDESGMPKERFSAEFPKEGPSILRIQQVVRGDSAAYFCASSRDRQNTEAFFGQGTRLTVV.

The V and J genes are TRBV5-8 and TRBJ2-7; the D gene is possibly TRBD2 (6 bases). The CDR3 spans 14 residues. Trimming left V 4 bases short and J 2 bases short, with 13 bases between. CDR1 is SGHTS and CDR2 is YDEGEE in the germline V gene. The CDR3 loop is CASSLGLPAYEQYF. In nucleotides, the CDR3 is TGTGCCAGCAGCCTGGGACTCCCGGCCTACGAGCAGTACTTC. The full variable domain, with the rest looked up from reference TRBV5-8 and TRBJ2-7, is EAGVTQSPTHLIKTRGQQATLRCSPISGHTSVYWYQQALGLGLQFLLWYDEGEERNRGNFPPRFSGRQFPNYSSELNVNALELEDSALYLCASSLGLPAYEQYFGPGTRLTVT.

The chain carries TRBV18 and TRBJ1-2; 7 bases match TRBD1. V trimming: 6 bases; J trimming: 4 bases; junction bases outside the gene matches: 8. This CDR3 comprises 14 residues. Germline assignment: CDR1 KGHSH and CDR2 LQKENI. The CDR3 is CASSRGTAGYGYTF. DNA for the CDR3: TGTGCCAGCTCCCGCGGGACAGCCGGCTATGGCTACACCTTC.

This sequence joins TRBV25-1 and TRBJ1-2, with TRBD1 identical over 7 bases. Germline V gene lookup returns CDR1 MGHDK and CDR2 SYGVNS. Germline trimming cut 1 base from V and 8 bases from J; bases unmatched to any gene: 7. The CDR3 is 14 amino acids. CDR3 nucleotides: TGTGCCAGCAGTGAATGGGGGACAGTTGACGGCTACACCTTC. This translates into CASSEWGTVDGYTF.

This clone was counted only a few times. V is TRBV6-5 and J is TRBJ2-3; a weak D match, TRBD2 (6 bases). The CDR3 has 14 residues. Per the germline V gene, CDR1 is MNHEY and CDR2 is SVGAGI. V lost 5 bases, J lost 2 bases, and 11 bases lay in between. CDR3 DNA: TGTGCCAGCAGTGAGGGACTTTACACAGATACGCAGTATTTT. The encoded protein is CASSEGLYTDTQYF.

The V and J genes are TRBV5-4 and TRBJ1-1; a possible D gene is TRBD1 (5 bases). Germline CDR1 is SGHNT and CDR2 is YYREEE (reference sequence). The germline V and J ends were trimmed by 4 bases and 7 bases, with 14 bases remaining between them. This CDR3 has 13 amino acids. In DNA, the CDR3 is TGTGCCAGCAGCGGGGGACTTCAATATGAAGCTTTCTTT. The encoded protein is CASSGGLQYEAFF.

The V gene is TRBV7-8, the J gene TRBJ2-7; tentative D call: TRBD2 (6 bases). V was trimmed by 4 bases and J by 0 bases, leaving 16 bases between them. Per the germline V gene, CDR1 is SGHVS and CDR2 is FQNEAQ. The CDR3 is made up of 16 amino acids. This CDR3 is CASSSFSQGLSYEQYF. The CDR3 DNA sequence: TGTGCCAGCAGCTCCTTTAGTCAGGGACTCTCCTACGAGCAGTACTTC.

V gene TRBV6-5 combines with J gene TRBJ1-2, with D hard to call. Trimming took 5 bases from V and 0 from J, leaving 13 bases between them. Germline values: CDR1 MNHEY, CDR2 SVGAGI. The CDR3 is 15 residues long. CDR3 residues: CASSPNPRANYGYTF. CDR3 nucleotide sequence: TGTGCCAGCAGTCCTAACCCCCGGGCTAACTATGGCTACACCTTC.

This clone came up a few times. V usage is TRBV5-8 and J usage is TRBJ1-5, with 7 bases lining up with TRBD1. Trimming removed 4 bases from V and 1 base from J; junction bases left unmatched: 5. Per the germline V gene, CDR1 is SGHTS and CDR2 is YDEGEE. The CDR3 has 15 residues. The CDR3 DNA reads TGTGCCAGCAGCCAGACAGGGTTAAGCAATCAGCCCCAGCATTTT. Translation gives CASSQTGLSNQPQHF.

This clone was seen only a few times. The CDR3 nucleotides read TGTGCCAGTAGTATGGGACTACACGGGGAGACCCAGTACTTC. It is translated as CASSMGLHGETQYF. The chain carries TRBV19 and TRBJ2-5, with 7 bases that match TRBD2. Losses at the gene ends were 3 bases for V and 5 bases for J; bases not matched to a gene: 6. CDR3 size: 14 residues. The V gene's germline CDR1 is LNHDA and CDR2 SQIVND (reference sequence). The full variable domain, completed using reference TRBV19 and TRBJ2-5, is DGGITQSPKYLFRKEGQNVTLSCEQNLNHDAMYWYRQDPGQGLRLIYYSQIVNDFQKGDIAEGYSVSREKKESFPLTVTSAQKNPTAFYLCASSMGLHGETQYFGPGTRLLVL.

This sequence joins TRBV7-8 and TRBJ2-1; TRBD2 aligns across 12 bases. After removal of 1 base from V and 6 bases from J, the junction contained 16 bases not matched to a gene. CDR3 length: 20 residues. Germline CDR1 reads SGHVS; CDR2 reads FQNEAQ. The CDR3 protein is CASSLEPFSSGRARRNEQFF. The CDR3 region has the DNA TGTGCCAGCAGCTTAGAGCCCTTTTCTAGCGGGAGGGCTAGACGCAATGAGCAGTTCTTC.

The genes are TRBV7-3 and TRBJ2-3, with D possibly being TRBD1 (5 bases). The CDR3 covers 15 residues. CDR1 SGHTA and CDR2 FQGTGA come from the germline V gene. Trimming shortened V by 3 bases and J by 6 bases, and 16 bases separated the two germline ends. The CDR3 loop is CASSLGPPQADTQYF. For the CDR3, the DNA is TGTGCCAGCAGCTTGGGGCCCCCCCAGGCGGATACGCAGTATTTT.

This clone was seen only once. The V gene is TRBV19, the J gene TRBJ1-6; 7 positions match TRBD1. Germline values: CDR1 LNHDA, CDR2 SQIVND (reference sequence). The ends lost 7 bases at V and 10 bases at J; junction bases unmatched: 10. The CDR3 sequence is 14 residues long. The DNA of the CDR3 is TGTGCCAGTACCTTTCGACAGGGAAGCTCACCCCTCCACTTT. It translates to CASTFRQGSSPLHF.

This chain joins TRBV10-2 and TRBJ2-5; D is unresolved. V lost 3 bases and J lost 1, with 9 bases in between. This CDR3 region has 14 residues. Per germline, CDR1 WSHSY and CDR2 SAAADI. The DNA for the CDR3 is TGCGCCAGCAGTGAATGGGCTCTCCAAGAGACCCAGTACTTC. This gives the protein CASSEWALQETQYF.

This clone was picked up one time. CDR3 bases: TGTGCCAGCACCCTAAGGGGGCCAAACAATGAGCAGTTCTTC. This gives the protein CASTLRGPNNEQFF. V is TRBV27 and J is TRBJ2-1, with 7 bases lining up with TRBD1. V lost 7 bases to trimming and J lost 5 bases; unmatched junction nucleotides: 8. CDR3 length: 14 residues. CDR1 and CDR2 (germline): MNHEY, SMNVEV (reference sequence).

The V gene is TRBV11-3, the J gene TRBJ2-2; TRBD1 is a possible D gene (6 bases). Germline lookup yields CDR1 SGHNT and CDR2 YENEEA. V was pared by 3 bases and J by 1 base, with 9 bases between. The CDR3 contains 15 residues. The CDR3 DNA follows: TGTGCCAGCAGCTTGAACAGGGTGAACACCGGGGAGCTGTTTTTT. It codes for CASSLNRVNTGELFF.

DNA for the CDR3: TGTGCCAGCAGCACAAGGGACAGGGGAGGGGGCACAGATACGCAGTATTTT. Translating it yields CASSTRDRGGGTDTQYF. The V call is TRBV7-8, the J call TRBJ2-3; 10 bases agree with TRBD1. The CDR3 runs 17 residues. Germline trimming cut 5 bases from V and 1 base from J; bases unmatched to any gene: 9. Germline V gene data show CDR1 as SGHVS and CDR2 as FQNEAQ.

V and J are TRBV4-1 and TRBJ2-5; 15 bases line up with TRBD2. There are 19 residues in the CDR3. Germline lookup yields CDR1 MGHRA and CDR2 YSYEKL. After removal of 0 bases from V and 7 bases from J, the junction contained 12 bases not matched to a gene. The CDR3 reads CASSQDPGTSGRRVGTQYF. Written as DNA, the CDR3 is TGCGCCAGCAGCCAAGATCCCGGGACTAGCGGGAGGAGGGTCGGGACCCAGTACTTC.

The chain joins TRBV5-1 to TRBJ2-3; D is undetermined. Germline values: CDR1 SGHRS, CDR2 YFSETQ. Trimming removed 6 bases at V and 6 bases at J, with 8 bases between. The CDR3 totals 11 residues. The CDR3 loop is CASTNGDTQYF. The CDR3 DNA sequence: TGCGCCAGCACGAACGGGGATACGCAGTATTTT.